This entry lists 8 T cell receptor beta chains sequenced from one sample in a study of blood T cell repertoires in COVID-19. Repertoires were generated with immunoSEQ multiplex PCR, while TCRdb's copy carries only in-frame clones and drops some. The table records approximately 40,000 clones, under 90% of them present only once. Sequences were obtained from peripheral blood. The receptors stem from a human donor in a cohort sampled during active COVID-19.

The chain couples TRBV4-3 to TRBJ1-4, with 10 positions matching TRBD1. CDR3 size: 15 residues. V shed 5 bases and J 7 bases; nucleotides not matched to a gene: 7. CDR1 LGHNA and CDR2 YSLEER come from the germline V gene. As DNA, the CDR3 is TGCGCCAGCAGCGTGCAAAGGACAGGGGGTGAAAAACTGTTTTTT. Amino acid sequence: CASSVQRTGGEKLFF.

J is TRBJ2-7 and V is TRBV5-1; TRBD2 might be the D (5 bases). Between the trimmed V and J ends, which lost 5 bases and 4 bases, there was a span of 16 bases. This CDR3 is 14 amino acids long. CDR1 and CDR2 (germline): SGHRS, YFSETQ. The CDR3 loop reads CASSNPEGPYEQYF. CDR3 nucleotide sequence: TGCGCCAGCAGTAACCCTGAGGGTCCTTACGAGCAGTACTTC.

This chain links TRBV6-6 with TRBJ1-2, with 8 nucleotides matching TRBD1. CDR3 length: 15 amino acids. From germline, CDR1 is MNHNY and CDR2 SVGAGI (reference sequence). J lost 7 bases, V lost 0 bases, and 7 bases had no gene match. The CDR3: CASSYSGQGGFGYTF. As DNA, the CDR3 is TGTGCCAGCAGTTACTCCGGACAGGGCGGGTTTGGCTACACCTTC.

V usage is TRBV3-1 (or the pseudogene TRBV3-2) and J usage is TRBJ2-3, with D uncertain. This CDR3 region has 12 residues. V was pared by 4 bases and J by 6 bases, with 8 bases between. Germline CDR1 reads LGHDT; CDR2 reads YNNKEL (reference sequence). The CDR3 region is CASSRDSDTQYF. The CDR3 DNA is TGTGCCAGCAGCCGAGATAGCGATACGCAGTATTTT.

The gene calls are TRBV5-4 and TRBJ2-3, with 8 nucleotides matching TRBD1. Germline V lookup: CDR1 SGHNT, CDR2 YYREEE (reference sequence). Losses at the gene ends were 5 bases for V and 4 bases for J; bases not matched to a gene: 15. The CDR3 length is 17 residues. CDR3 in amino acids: CASSLGQGQTIPDTQYF. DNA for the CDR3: TGTGCCAGCAGTTTAGGACAGGGACAAACAATCCCAGATACGCAGTATTTT.

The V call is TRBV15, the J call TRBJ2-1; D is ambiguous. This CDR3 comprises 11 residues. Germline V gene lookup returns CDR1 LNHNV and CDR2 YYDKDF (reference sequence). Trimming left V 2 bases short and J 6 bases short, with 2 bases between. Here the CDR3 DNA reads TGTGCCACCAGCAGACTCAATGAGCAGTTCTTC. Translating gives CATSRLNEQFF.

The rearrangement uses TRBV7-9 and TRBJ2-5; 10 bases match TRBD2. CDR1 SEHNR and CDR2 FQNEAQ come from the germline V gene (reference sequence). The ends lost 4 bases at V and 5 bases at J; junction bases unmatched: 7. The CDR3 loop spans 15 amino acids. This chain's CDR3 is CASSSGLAAVETQYF. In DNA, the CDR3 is TGTGCCAGCAGCTCCGGACTAGCGGCGGTGGAGACCCAGTACTTC. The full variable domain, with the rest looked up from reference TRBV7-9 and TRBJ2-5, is DTGVSQNPRHKITKRGQNVTFRCDPISEHNRLYWYRQTLGQGPEFLTYFQNEAQLEKSRLLSDRFSAERPKGSFSTLEIQRTEQGDSAMYLCASSSGLAAVETQYFGPGTRLLVL.

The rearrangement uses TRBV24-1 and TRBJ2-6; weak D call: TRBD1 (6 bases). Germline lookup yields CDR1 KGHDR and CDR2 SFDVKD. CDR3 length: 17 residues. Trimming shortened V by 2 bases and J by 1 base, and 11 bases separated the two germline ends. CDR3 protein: CATSDSGTTSGANVLTF. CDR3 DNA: TGTGCCACCAGTGATTCCGGGACAACTTCTGGGGCCAACGTCCTGACTTTC.